The rows below give T cell receptor beta chains drawn from one sample of a study of CD8 T cells in Susac syndrome. TCRdb fed the immunoSEQ multiplex PCR reads into MiXCR, producing one record per CDR3 protein. The sample shows almost 450,000 distinct CDR3 sequences, 75% to 90% of them seen only once. The sequenced material came from CD8+ T cells from PBMCs. All receptors come from a human donor with multiple sclerosis. Both conserved end residues are part of each CDR3. The D gene is left open where the match is weak. A clone size is listed for some rows: how often the clone was seen (once, few, many), or a class if it is expanded.

NA,TRBJ1-1,NA,TRBV29-1,CSVEMTEGAFF,TGCAGCGTTGAGATGACTGAGGGAGCTTTCTTT
once,TRBJ2-7,NA,TRBV20-1,CSASSRDGTAYEQYF,TGCAGTGCTAGTTCCCGGGACGGGACGGCCTACGAGCAGTACTTC
NA,TRBJ1-4,TRBD1,TRBV4-1,CASKTGAATNEKLFF,TGCGCCAGCAAAACAGGGGCGGCAACTAATGAAAAACTGTTTTTT
NA,TRBJ1-1,NA,TRBV19,CATQDTLPLNTEAFF,TGTGCCACCCAAGACACTCTACCTCTCAACACTGAAGCTTTCTTT
NA,TRBJ2-1,NA,TRBV7-2,CASSPARFPYNEQFF,TGTGCCAGCAGTCCAGCTAGGTTCCCCTACAATGAGCAGTTCTTC
NA,TRBJ2-1,NA,TRBV27,CASREGGMLNEQFF,TGTGCCAGCAGGGAGGGGGGGATGTTGAATGAGCAGTTCTTC
NA,TRBJ2-5,TRBD2,TRBV5-6,CASSWREGREMQETQYF,TGTGCCAGCAGCTGGAGGGAGGGTAGGGAGATGCAAGAGACCCAGTACTTC
NA,TRBJ1-1,NA,TRBV19,CASRFLGEAFF,TGTGCCAGTAGGTTTTTAGGAGAAGCTTTCTTT
NA,TRBJ2-2,NA,TRBV11-2,CASSWSAGELFF,TGTGCCAGCAGCTGGTCAGCCGGGGAGCTGTTTTTT
NA,TRBJ1-3,NA,TRBV3-1,CAGSQRAALSGNTIYF,TGTGCCGGCAGCCAACGGGCAGCCCTCTCTGGAAACACCATATATTTT
NA,TRBJ1-1,NA,TRBV7-2,CASSPLEGYTEAFF,TGTGCCAGCAGCCCGCTTGAGGGGTACACTGAAGCTTTCTTT
NA,TRBJ1-2,NA,TRBV6-1,CASRDEPNGYTF,TGTGCCAGCAGAGACGAGCCAAACGGCTACACCTTC
few,TRBJ2-1,NA,TRBV27,CASSFTGDHNEQFF,TGTGCCAGCAGTTTCACGGGGGACCACAATGAGCAGTTCTTC
NA,TRBJ2-7,TRBD2,TRBV9,CASSVEGLDFDEQYF,TGTGCCAGCAGCGTAGAGGGACTAGATTTCGACGAGCAGTACTTC
NA,TRBJ2-3,NA,TRBV5-1,CASSLGRGRVPPDTQYF,TGCGCCAGCAGCTTGGGAAGGGGCAGGGTCCCTCCAGATACGCAGTATTTT
NA,TRBJ1-1,TRBD1,TRBV12-3/TRBV12-4,CASSSFRQGRTEAFF,TGTGCCAGCAGTTCATTCCGACAGGGTCGGACTGAAGCTTTCTTT
NA,TRBJ2-5,NA,TRBV28,CASSLYQGEETQYF,TGTGCCAGCAGTTTATATCAGGGAGAAGAGACCCAGTACTTC
once,TRBJ2-1,NA,TRBV29-1,CSVESWGDEQFF,TGCAGCGTTGAATCCTGGGGGGATGAGCAGTTCTTC
NA,TRBJ2-5,NA,TRBV4-1,CASGDRQETQYF,TGCGCCAGCGGTGACAGACAAGAGACCCAGTACTTC
NA,TRBJ1-5,NA,TRBV7-9,CASSLSGGRQPQHF,TGTGCCAGCAGCTTGTCGGGGGGAAGGCAGCCCCAGCATTTT
NA,TRBJ1-6,NA,TRBV5-5,CASSFQTEQLLYNSPLHF,TGTGCCAGCAGCTTTCAGACAGAACAACTCCTCTATAATTCACCCCTCCACTTT
NA,TRBJ2-3,NA,TRBV7-7,CASSLGTTDTQYF,TGTGCCAGCAGCCTCGGGACTACAGATACGCAGTATTTT
NA,TRBJ1-1,NA,TRBV11-2,CASSLEPRDTEAFF,TGTGCCAGCAGCTTAGAACCCCGGGACACTGAAGCTTTCTTT
few,TRBJ2-7,TRBD1,TRBV19,CASSIPGQGAYEQYF,TGTGCCAGTAGTATTCCGGGACAGGGGGCCTACGAGCAGTACTTC
NA,TRBJ2-7,NA,TRBV7-8,CASSPGLPGDEQYF,TGTGCCAGCAGCCCGGGACTTCCTGGGGACGAGCAGTACTTC
NA,TRBJ2-5,TRBD2,TRBV5-1,CASSFAPLGTSGSTVRGDMETQYF,TGCGCCAGCAGCTTCGCCCCACTCGGGACTAGCGGGAGTACTGTGCGAGGGGATATGGAGACCCAGTACTTC
NA,TRBJ2-7,NA,TRBV28,CASKDRQYYEQYF,TGTGCCAGCAAGGATAGGCAGTACTACGAGCAGTACTTC
NA,TRBJ2-5,TRBD2,TRBV28,CASNPLAGGQETQYF,TGTGCCAGCAATCCCCTAGCGGGGGGTCAAGAGACCCAGTACTTC
NA,TRBJ2-3,TRBD2,TRBV28,CASSPTLASTDTQYF,TGTGCCAGCAGCCCGACACTAGCGAGCACAGATACGCAGTATTTT
NA,TRBJ2-2,NA,TRBV20-1,CGSPDGNTGELFF,TGCGGATCACCAGACGGAAACACCGGGGAGCTGTTTTTT
NA,TRBJ2-1,TRBD1,TRBV19,CASSTLRDRGDEQFF,TGTGCCAGTAGTACCCTCCGGGACAGGGGCGATGAGCAGTTCTTC
NA,TRBJ1-2,NA,TRBV12-3/TRBV12-4,CASSLYDRDGYTF,TGTGCCAGCAGTTTATACGACAGAGATGGCTACACCTTC
NA,TRBJ1-1,NA,TRBV20-1,CSASIGQNTEAFF,TGCAGTGCTAGCATAGGGCAGAACACTGAAGCTTTCTTT
NA,TRBJ2-1,NA,TRBV5-6,CASSYTGTENNEQFF,TGTGCCAGCAGTTATACCGGGACTGAAAACAATGAGCAGTTCTTC